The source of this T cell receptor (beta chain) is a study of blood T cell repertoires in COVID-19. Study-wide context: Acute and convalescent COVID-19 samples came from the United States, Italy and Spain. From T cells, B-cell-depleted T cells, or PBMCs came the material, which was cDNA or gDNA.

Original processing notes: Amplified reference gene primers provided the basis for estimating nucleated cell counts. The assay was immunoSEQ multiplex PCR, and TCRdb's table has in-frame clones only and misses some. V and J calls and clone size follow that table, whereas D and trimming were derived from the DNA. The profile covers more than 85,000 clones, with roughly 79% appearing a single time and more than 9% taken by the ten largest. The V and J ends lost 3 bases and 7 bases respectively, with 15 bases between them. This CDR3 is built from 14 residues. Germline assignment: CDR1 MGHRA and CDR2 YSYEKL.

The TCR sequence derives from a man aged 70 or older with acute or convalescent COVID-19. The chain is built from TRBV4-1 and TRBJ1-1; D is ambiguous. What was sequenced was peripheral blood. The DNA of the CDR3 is TGCGCCAGCAGCCACGCAGGAGGAGGATTTGAAGCTTTCTTT. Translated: CASSHAGGGFEAFF.